The 10 T cell receptor beta chains presented below share a single source sample, sequenced in a study of siplizumab effects on memory and regulatory T cells. The assay was immunoSEQ multiplex PCR, and TCRdb's table has in-frame clones only and misses some. In the table there are about 48,000 clones, roughly 87% of which are singletons. The sequencing input was naive CD8+ T cells sorted from blood. Receptor source: a human donor in good health.

The J gene is TRBJ2-7, the V gene TRBV5-4; 8 nucleotides line up with TRBD2. The CDR3 sequence is 15 residues long. V lost 0 bases to trimming and J lost 4 bases; unmatched junction nucleotides: 6. The germline gives CDR1 SGHNT, CDR2 YYREEE (reference sequence). CDR3: CASSLEQSGSYEQYF. In nucleotides, the CDR3 is TGTGCCAGCAGCTTGGAACAAAGCGGGAGTTACGAGCAGTACTTC.

V gene TRBV29-1 combines with J gene TRBJ1-1; D is undetermined. The CDR3 totals 14 residues. Germline loops: CDR1 SQVTM, CDR2 ANQGSEA. V lost 3 bases, J lost 2 bases, and 13 bases lay in between. CDR3 sequence (DNA): TGCAGCGTTGATACACAGCCATTCAACACTGAAGCTTTCTTT. It translates to CSVDTQPFNTEAFF.

V and J are TRBV27 and TRBJ2-7; D might be TRBD1 or TRBD2, each matching 6 bases. The V end was cut by 3 bases, the J end by 6 bases, with 21 bases between. Germline V gene lookup returns CDR1 MNHEY and CDR2 SMNVEV (reference sequence). The CDR3 contains 16 residues. The CDR3: CASSLYPGEVVREQYF. Here the CDR3 DNA reads TGTGCCAGCAGTTTGTATCCAGGGGAGGTGGTGCGCGAGCAGTACTTC.

J is TRBJ2-1 and V is TRBV29-1, with D perhaps assigned TRBD1 or TRBD2 (5 bases each). The CDR3 is made up of 15 amino acids. Between the trimmed V and J ends, which lost 2 bases and 2 bases, there was a span of 13 bases. Looked up from germline, CDR1 is SQVTM and CDR2 is ANQGSEA. CDR3 in amino acids: CSVERDGGPYNEQFF. The CDR3 region has the DNA TGCAGCGTTGAAAGGGACGGAGGTCCCTACAATGAGCAGTTCTTC.

The chain uses TRBV15 and TRBJ1-2, with D unclear. The CDR3 has 12 residues. Trimming left V 0 bases short and J 5 bases short, with 4 bases between. Germline CDR1 reads LNHNV; CDR2 reads YYDKDF (reference sequence). In DNA, the CDR3 is TGTGCCACCAGCAGAGAACTGTATGGCTACACCTTC. Translation: CATSRELYGYTF.

The genes are TRBV4-1 and TRBJ2-2; D is ambiguous. The CDR3 is 16 residues long. Germline V gene lookup returns CDR1 MGHRA and CDR2 YSYEKL. Trimming shortened V by 0 bases and J by 4 bases, and 12 bases separated the two germline ends. For the CDR3, the DNA is TGCGCCAGCAGCCAAGAAAAGGGTTCGGTCACCGGGGAGCTGTTTTTT. Translated: CASSQEKGSVTGELFF.

A few counts support this clone. The chain carries TRBV13 and TRBJ1-5; tentatively, D is TRBD1 (5 bases). Germline V gene lookup returns CDR1 PRHDT and CDR2 FYEKMQ (reference sequence). The CDR3 runs 13 residues. V gave up 5 bases and J gave up 3 bases, with 8 bases separating them. CDR3 DNA: TGTGCCAGCAGCCAGGGCCCCAATCAGCCCCAGCATTTT. Its protein is CASSQGPNQPQHF.

DNA of the CDR3: TGTGCCAGCAGCTTAGCTATAAACGGCAATCAGCCCCAGCATTTT. Protein product: CASSLAINGNQPQHF. This sequence joins TRBV7-9 and TRBJ1-5; unclear D gene. Trimming took off 0 bases at V and 2 bases at J, with 8 bases between the two ends. Germline CDR1 and CDR2: SEHNR and FQNEAQ (reference sequence). This CDR3 comprises 15 residues.

The chain carries TRBV10-1 and TRBJ1-5; 9 bases are shared with TRBD1. CDR1 and CDR2 from the germline V gene are WNHNN and SYGVQD (reference sequence). Unmatched junction bases numbered 17, after V lost 8 bases and J lost 6 bases. CDR3 length: 17 residues. CDR3 sequence: CASAWDRAAAGVQPQHF. CDR3 DNA sequence: TGCGCCAGCGCCTGGGACAGGGCCGCCGCGGGGGTTCAGCCCCAGCATTTT.

The chain is built from TRBV4-2 and TRBJ2-2; 10 nucleotides agree with TRBD1. CDR3 length: 15 amino acids. Germline V gene lookup returns CDR1 LGHNA and CDR2 YNFKEQ. Unmatched junction bases numbered 6, after V lost 4 bases and J lost 7 bases. CDR3 coding DNA: TGTGCCAGCAGCCCGACAGGGGGCGCAGGCGGGGAGCTGTTTTTT. This codes for CASSPTGGAGGELFF.